This is a list of T cell receptor beta chains from one sample in a study of neurological immune-mediated disorders. TCRdb passed the 5' RACE reads through MiXCR, listing each CDR3 protein once. The sample has 45,000 to 55,000 distinct CDR3 sequences, around 4% seen once; the top ten hold approximately 7.1%. Sequences were obtained from PBMCs. The receptors stem from a man aged 55 to 69 with multiple sclerosis. Both conserved end residues are trimmed from each CDR3. D genes are given only for firm matches.

j_gene | v_gene | d_gene | CDR3aa
TRBJ2-7 | TRBV20-1 | . | SALPGTYEQY
TRBJ2-6 | TRBV29-1 | . | SVVGGATGANVLT
TRBJ2-2 | TRBV7-9 | . | ASSLAGGTGELF
TRBJ1-2 | TRBV7-9 | . | ATDHTTESYGYT
TRBJ1-6 | TRBV5-1 | . | ASSLWTVNNSPLH
TRBJ2-3 | TRBV5-1 | . | ASSLEDTQY
TRBJ2-3 | TRBV7-7 | . | ASSLALGDTQY
TRBJ2-1 | TRBV20-1 | . | SVRTILGDNEQF
TRBJ2-7 | TRBV5-1 | TRBD2 | ASSFGLAGDYEQY
TRBJ2-6 | TRBV20-1 | . | SARGGRGTSGANVLT
TRBJ2-7 | TRBV20-1 | . | SASPPTSYEQY
TRBJ2-5 | TRBV20-1 | . | SGYSQETQY
TRBJ2-1 | TRBV12-3/TRBV12-4 | . | ASSQYNEQF
TRBJ2-5 | TRBV4-1 | . | ASSQANPGGETQY
TRBJ2-1 | TRBV20-1 | TRBD2 | SALTSGGWNSNEQF
TRBJ1-1 | TRBV6-6 | . | ASSLAYTSEAF
TRBJ2-2 | TRBV7-2 | TRBD2 | ASGTSGTLGLF
TRBJ2-3 | TRBV20-1 | . | SAQSMAGKATDTQY
TRBJ2-7 | TRBV3-1 | . | ASSQVVSGLLGGEQY
TRBJ2-5 | TRBV10-3 | TRBD2 | AISETGTSGQETQY
TRBJ1-2 | TRBV5-1 | . | ASVLRPGNLNYGYT
TRBJ2-7 | TRBV29-1 | . | SVKDSGTGQY
TRBJ2-7 | TRBV9 | TRBD1 | ASSVGLQGFEQY
TRBJ1-3 | TRBV3-1 | . | ASSQDRQGNTIY
TRBJ2-6 | TRBV25-1 | . | ASSGGSGANVLT
TRBJ2-3 | TRBV5-6 | . | ASSLGDFTTDTQY
TRBJ2-1 | TRBV2 | . | ASSEGNNEQF
TRBJ2-3 | TRBV24-1 | . | ATSVPWGLDTQY
TRBJ2-3 | TRBV20-1 | . | SASAGQSDTDTQY
TRBJ2-5 | TRBV20-1 | TRBD2 | SARELAGDHQETQY
TRBJ1-1 | TRBV5-1 | . | ASSLDTHTEAF